These 21 T cell receptor beta chains came from one sample sequenced in a study of cytomegalovirus exposure and HLA in healthy donors. With 60 Vbeta and 13 Jbeta primers, the PCR was carried out. Some clones are missing from TCRdb's copy, which holds only in-frame ones; the method was immunoSEQ multiplex PCR. The sample holds 100,000 to 150,000 clones; around 78% are singletons and the top ten take 3.6%. Sequencing input: PBMCs. The receptors here all came from a man aged 40-55 years in good health and CMV-seronegative.

The chain recombines TRBV2 with TRBJ2-2; 7 bases fit TRBD1. Germline values: CDR1 SNHLY, CDR2 FYNNEI. The CDR3 contains 14 residues. After removal of 5 bases from V and 4 bases from J, the junction contained 4 bases not matched to a gene. CDR3 residues: CASSRTGSTGELFF. CDR3 in DNA: TGTGCCAGCAGTCGGACAGGATCCACCGGGGAGCTGTTTTTT.

The J gene is TRBJ1-2, the V gene TRBV7-9, with D possibly TRBD1 on 5 matching bases. The germline CDR1 and CDR2 sequences are SEHNR and FQNEAQ (reference sequence). V was pared by 0 bases and J by 5 bases, with 19 bases between. CDR3 length: 17 amino acids. CDR3 sequence reads: CASSLASTAFTPYGYTF. Written as DNA, the CDR3 is TGTGCCAGCAGCTTAGCCTCGACAGCCTTTACCCCATATGGCTACACCTTC.

CDR3 coding DNA: TGTGCCAGCAGCCCGGGACAGGGGACCAAAAAACTGTTTTTT. Amino acids: CASSPGQGTKKLFF. The V call is TRBV4-2, the J call TRBJ1-4; 10 nucleotides agree with TRBD1. Looked up from germline, CDR1 is LGHNA and CDR2 is YNFKEQ. J was trimmed by 9 bases and V by 4 bases; bases with no gene match: 5. CDR3 size: 14 residues.

The chain links TRBV9 to TRBJ2-4; maybe TRBD2 (6 bases). V lost 4 bases and J 7 bases, leaving 12 bases between the germline ends. CDR3 length: 13 amino acids. Germline V gives CDR1 SGDLS, CDR2 YYNGEE. This chain's CDR3 is CASSLTSGNIQYF. DNA of the CDR3: TGTGCCAGCAGCTTGACTAGTGGGAACATTCAGTACTTC.

The chain links TRBV28 to TRBJ2-3; maybe TRBD2 (7 bases). The germline gives CDR1 MDHEN, CDR2 SYDVKM. V lost 5 bases to trimming and J lost 1 base, with 19 bases between them. The CDR3 has 17 residues. This chain's CDR3 is CASSPPGAGARTDTQYF. As DNA, the CDR3 is TGTGCCAGCAGTCCCCCCGGGGCGGGGGCTCGCACAGATACGCAGTATTTT.

J is TRBJ1-2 and V is TRBV7-8, with D maybe TRBD1 (6 bases). This CDR3 comprises 13 residues. Germline values: CDR1 SGHVS, CDR2 FQNEAQ. Trimming left V 5 bases short and J 6 bases short, with 13 bases between. The CDR3 DNA reads TGTGCCAGCAGCCCGTTAACAGGGAATGGCTACACCTTC. The encoded protein is CASSPLTGNGYTF.

The V gene is TRBV2, the J gene TRBJ2-5; weak D call: TRBD1 (6 bases). The germline gives CDR1 SNHLY, CDR2 FYNNEI. Trimming took off 9 bases at V and 7 bases at J, with 12 bases between the two ends. CDR3 length: 11 amino acids. The CDR3, as DNA: TGTGCCAGTGAACTAGGGGGGACCCAGTACTTC. As protein: CASELGGTQYF.

The chain combines TRBV6-5 with TRBJ1-1; perhaps TRBD1 as D (5 bases). The CDR3 totals 15 residues. Germline V lookup: CDR1 MNHEY, CDR2 SVGAGI. Trimming took off 8 bases at V and 1 base at J, with 17 bases between the two ends. The CDR3 nucleotides are TGTGCCAGCGTAAACGGTGACAGTCGGAACACTGAAGCTTTCTTT. Translating gives CASVNGDSRNTEAFF.

The CDR3 nucleotides read TGTGCCAGCAGGTCTGGGGCAGGGGGCTATGGCTACACCTTC. Amino acids: CASRSGAGGYGYTF. The V gene is TRBV6-1, the J gene TRBJ1-2; 7 bases match TRBD1. The CDR3 runs 14 residues. The germline gives CDR1 MNHNS, CDR2 SASEGT. V lost 6 bases and J lost 4; bases outside the gene matches: 8.

This clone was detected only a few times. This chain links TRBV18 with TRBJ1-2; D perhaps matches TRBD1 (5 bases). CDR3 length equals 12 residues. Trimming cost V 2 bases and J 7 bases, with 8 bases left between them. Germline loops: CDR1 KGHSH, CDR2 LQKENI. This chain's CDR3 is CASSPSQGGYTF. DNA for the CDR3: TGTGCCAGCTCACCAAGTCAGGGTGGCTACACCTTC. Full variable domain (outside the CDR3, taken from reference TRBV18 and TRBJ1-2): NAGVMQNPRHLVRRRGQEARLRCSPMKGHSHVYWYRQLPEEGLKFMVYLQKENIIDESGMPKERFSAEFPKEGPSILRIQQVVRGDSAAYFCASSPSQGGYTFGSGTRLTVV.

J is TRBJ1-5 and V is TRBV19; D is ambiguous. Germline CDR1 LNHDA, CDR2 SQIVND (reference sequence). V was trimmed by 1 base and J by 0 bases, leaving 7 bases between them. CDR3 length: 15 residues. CDR3 amino acids: CASSIVTDSNQPQHF. The CDR3 nucleotides are TGTGCCAGTAGTATAGTTACAGATAGCAATCAGCCCCAGCATTTT.

This chain connects TRBV6-5 to TRBJ1-4, with 7 bases lining up with TRBD1. Germline values: CDR1 MNHEY, CDR2 SVGAGI. J gave up 6 bases and V 8 bases, and 9 bases lay outside the gene matches. CDR3 size: 14 residues. CDR3 DNA sequence: TGTGCCAGCGGACCTTCAGGGGGGCATGAAAAACTGTTTTTT. The encoded protein is CASGPSGGHEKLFF.

The rearrangement links TRBV29-1 to TRBJ2-7, with D uncertain. The CDR3 covers 12 residues. The germline V gene encodes CDR1 SQVTM and CDR2 ANQGSEA. V lost 2 bases and J lost 4, with 9 bases in between. CDR3 region: CSVERGRYEQYF. CDR3 bases: TGCAGCGTTGAACGAGGAAGATACGAGCAGTACTTC.

J is TRBJ2-5 and V is TRBV19; a possible D gene is TRBD2 (5 bases). Trimming took off 5 bases at V and 4 bases at J, with 17 bases between the two ends. The CDR3 loop spans 15 amino acids. CDR1 is LNHDA, CDR2 SQIVND, per germline (reference sequence). CDR3 nucleotide sequence: TGTGCCAGTAGTCCCTCCCGGGTAGCGACAGAGACCCAGTACTTC. Its protein product is CASSPSRVATETQYF.

This clone was seen a handful of times. The chain couples TRBV7-8 to TRBJ1-5; 9 bases align to TRBD1. Trimming removed 2 bases from V and 11 bases from J; junction bases left unmatched: 10. CDR1 SGHVS and CDR2 FQNEAQ come from the germline V gene. This CDR3 is built from 15 residues. DNA of the CDR3: TGTGCCAGCAGCTTACCGGGACAGGGCTTTCCAGCCCAGCATTTT. Translating it yields CASSLPGQGFPAQHF.

The chain uses TRBV28 and TRBJ2-7; the D gene is possibly TRBD1 (6 bases). Germline values: CDR1 MDHEN, CDR2 SYDVKM. CDR3 length: 17 amino acids. Trimming cost V 11 bases and J 3 bases, with 29 bases left between them. The CDR3 reads CASRTGIGTSNVYEQYF. DNA of the CDR3: TGTGCCTCACGGACCGGAATCGGGACATCTAATGTCTACGAGCAGTACTTC.

This clone was observed a handful of times. The chain is built from TRBV4-2 and TRBJ1-1; TRBD1 is a possible D gene (6 bases). Between the trimmed V and J ends, which lost 6 bases and 5 bases, there was a span of 19 bases. The CDR3 contains 15 residues. Germline CDR1 LGHNA, CDR2 YNFKEQ. The CDR3 DNA follows: TGTGCCAGCAGGCCAGAGGGGGGGGGAAGGACTGAAGCTTTCTTT. This translates into CASRPEGGGRTEAFF.

The chain is built from TRBV4-1 and TRBJ1-3; TRBD1 might be the D (5 bases). CDR1 and CDR2 from the germline V gene are MGHRA and YSYEKL. V lost 2 bases, J lost 3 bases, and 8 bases lay in between. This CDR3 is built from 14 residues. CDR3 coding DNA: TGCGCCAGCAGCCAACAGGGCCTTGGAAACACCATATATTTT. It encodes CASSQQGLGNTIYF.

The CDR3 protein is CASSQDLGGGSYEQYF. CDR3 DNA: TGCGCCAGCAGCCAAGATCTGGGGGGGGGATCCTACGAGCAGTACTTC. V usage is TRBV4-3 and J usage is TRBJ2-7, with TRBD2 matching over 7 bases. CDR3 size: 16 residues. V was clipped by 0 bases and J by 1 base; unmatched bases: 6. The germline gives CDR1 LGHNA, CDR2 YSLEER.

The chain joins TRBV2 to TRBJ1-4, with a weak D call TRBD1 (5 bases). CDR3 size: 14 residues. CDR1 is SNHLY and CDR2 is FYNNEI in the germline V gene. The V and J ends lost 6 bases and 7 bases respectively, with 15 bases between them. The CDR3 reads CASSVRQGGEKLFF. The CDR3 DNA follows: TGTGCCAGCAGCGTACGGCAGGGCGGTGAAAAACTGTTTTTT. Using reference TRBV2 and TRBJ1-4 for the parts outside the CDR3, the full variable domain is EPEVTQTPSHQVTQMGQEVILRCVPISNHLYFYWYRQILGQKVEFLVSFYNNEISEKSEIFDDQFSVERPDGSNFTLKIRSTKLEDSAMYFCASSVRQGGEKLFFGSGTQLSVL.

This chain links TRBV5-4 with TRBJ2-2; 7 positions match TRBD1. V shed 4 bases and J 4 bases; nucleotides not matched to a gene: 10. CDR3 length: 16 amino acids. Germline lookup yields CDR1 SGHNT and CDR2 YYREEE (reference sequence). For the CDR3, the DNA is TGTGCCAGCAGCGCAAAAGGGGGCGCTTCCACCGGGGAGCTGTTTTTT. It is translated as CASSAKGGASTGELFF.